Sequencing of this T cell receptor beta chain was carried out in a study of CD8+ T cells in alopecia areata. Whole-study context: Treated patients were dosed with oral tofacitinib, taking 5 to 10 mg twice daily. Once tofacitinib had been taken for 6 to 18 months, 6 months off drug followed.

Findings of the study overall: Researchers report lesional scalp, most notably alopecia totalis/universalis, outstripped normal scalp in clonality.

Sequencing relied on a cDNA template that was reverse transcribed from extracted RNA. TCRdb keeps only in-frame clones here, not all; method: immunoSEQ multiplex PCR. The table records some 170,000 clones, almost 65% of them present only once. PBMC-derived CD4+ and CD8+ T cells were sorted. CDR3 length equals 20 residues. The V and J ends lost 2 bases and 5 bases, in that order; junction bases with no gene match: 17. Looked up from germline, CDR1 is SGHDN and CDR2 is FVKESK. A word on this clone: The antigen remains undetermined.

The source material was CD4+ T cells sorted from blood, sampled at week 0. The source is a human donor with alopecia areata. This sequence joins TRBV14 and TRBJ2-6, with 8 bases fitting TRBD2. In DNA, the CDR3 is TGTGCCAGCAGCCAATCCGCGATGGCGGGGGGCCAGTCTAGGGCCAACGTCCTGACTTTC. Translated: CASSQSAMAGGQSRANVLTF.